This T cell receptor (beta chain) was sequenced for a study of Graves' ophthalmopathy and Graves' hyperthyroidism. For the study at large: The authors collected peripheral blood at initial diagnosis, before any treatment.

Investigators amplified TCR beta CDR3 regions from RNA transcripts. RT-PCR in the first round used HTBI primers; a second-round multiplex PCR followed. From the multiplex PCR reads, TCRdb called clonotypes with MiXCR, one entry per CDR3 protein. Of some 390,000 distinct CDR3 sequences in the sample, 15% to 20% are singletons; the top ten hold around 1.5%. Patients were left out if they had other autoimmune diseases, uncontrolled infections, pregnancy or lactation. The sequenced sample consisted of peripheral blood. The TCR originated in a woman aged 18-29 years with Graves' ophthalmopathy.

In DNA form, the CDR3 reads TGTGCCAGCAGTGAAACGGGGGGGACAGGGAGCCACGAGCAGTACTTC. Translating it yields CASSETGGTGSHEQYF. The genes are TRBV2 and TRBJ2-7; a possible D gene is TRBD1 (9 bases). V was clipped by 2 bases and J by 5 bases, with 19 bases between them. CDR1 SNHLY and CDR2 FYNNEI come from the germline V gene. This CDR3 has 16 residues. The complete variable domain, with remaining parts taken from reference TRBV2 and TRBJ2-7, reads EPEVTQTPSHQVTQMGQEVILRCVPISNHLYFYWYRQILGQKVEFLVSFYNNEISEKSEIFDDQFSVERPDGSNFTLKIRSTKLEDSAMYFCASSETGGTGSHEQYFGPGTRLTVT.